The entry that follows covers one T cell receptor (beta chain) sequence. It has no known antigen specificity. No much larger clonotype is one base removed from it; base qualities were not supplied. Relative to germline, V is missing 4 bases and J is missing 6 bases, with 8 bases of the junction outside any gene match. Per the germline V gene, SGHRS is the CDR1 and YFSETQ is the CDR2. The CDR3 runs 14 residues from the cysteine to the phenylalanine. The only DNA kept is the CDR3, 42 bases in frame from the first base. The sample originates from a study of blood T cell repertoires in COVID-19 (TCRdb year 2020). In the study overall: Samples covering the acute and convalescent phases of COVID-19 were provided by collaborators in the United States, Italy and Spain. The prospective study material was composed of cDNA or gDNA derived from T cells, B-cell-depleted T cells, or PBMCs. The dataset comprised deeply sampled blood TCRbeta repertoires from subjects exposed to, actively infected with, or recovered from COVID-19. The repertoires were released in a freely available public database meant as a resource for research on the immune response to SARS-CoV-2. Samples were obtained from the ongoing ImmuneRACE study (first 160 participants) and from over 1,000 subjects provided by 6 global collaborators. Sample metadata almost always included a de-identified subject ID, COVID-19 status, age in years and sex. HLA class I and class II types, where available, came from metadata supplied by the sample provider rather than from assay-based typing. Study-level results and caveats: How much clinical and demographic metadata was included differed by source and by participant, and the metadata was provided uncurated.

TCRbeta CDR3 regions were amplified from genomic DNA by means of the immunoSEQ Assay, a bias-controlled multiplex PCR. The authors' analysis ran thus. The number of nucleated cells in each sample was estimated by amplification of reference gene primers within the assay. To quantify the absolute abundance of each unique TCRbeta CDR3 rearrangement, sequence reads were collapsed and filtered. For each sample, productive Simpson clonality was calculated by taking the square root of Simpson's diversity index across productive rearrangements. The source is immuneACCESS, and TCRdb retained only in-frame sequences with V and J called. Part of the clones is not carried over; for the studies checked, unresolved V genes explain less than half of this, and the remainder is unexplained. The V and J calls and the clone size are those of that table, but D and trimming were determined from the DNA. The sample contains 200,000 to 250,000 clones, around four fifths of them found a single time. Over 15% of the sample is held by the ten biggest clonotypes.

Collaborating institutions collected whole blood in K2EDTA tubes following their own protocols. For TCRbeta analysis, collaborators shipped samples in one of three forms: frozen whole blood, isolated PBMCs, or DNA extracted from either of those sample types. The chain couples TRBV5-1 to TRBJ2-3; the central 7 bases match TRBD1. Material: peripheral blood. This receptor was obtained from a woman of 80 years or more with active or convalescent COVID-19. The CDR3 has the sequence CASSAGQAFDTQYF. The nucleotide sequence reads as follows: TGCGCCAGCAGCGCAGGACAGGCTTTTGATACGCAGTATTTT.